The 30 T cell receptor beta chains below all came from one sample that was sequenced in a study of identical twins. TCRdb reanalysed the 5' RACE reads using MiXCR and keeps one entry per CDR3 protein. The sample carries hundreds of thousands of distinct CDR3 sequences, about 12% recorded once. These same records also appear under a second study, on yellow fever vaccine responses in identical twins.

Material: PBMCs. The receptors here all came from a woman aged 18 to 35 in good health.

Here the CDR3 reads CASSPRLDSGAFF. For the CDR3, the DNA is TGCGCCAGCAGCCCGCGGTTAGATTCCGGAGCTTTCTTT. This rearrangement joins TRBV4-1 to TRBJ1-1, with unresolved D. Between the trimmed V and J ends, which lost 4 bases and 10 bases, there was a span of 16 bases. The CDR3 spans 13 residues. Germline assignment: CDR1 MGHRA and CDR2 YSYEKL.

The V call is TRBV5-1, the J call TRBJ2-1; the match to TRBD2 covers 7 bases. The CDR3 is 14 residues long. Germline values: CDR1 SGHRS, CDR2 YFSETQ. V lost 3 bases and J lost 6; bases outside the gene matches: 6. The CDR3 is CASSWGGSSNEQFF. CDR3 bases: TGCGCCAGCAGCTGGGGCGGGAGTTCCAATGAGCAGTTCTTC.

The sample holds a few counts of this clonotype. The rearrangement links TRBV14 to TRBJ2-1; D possibly corresponds to TRBD1 (5 bases). CDR3 length equals 13 residues. Germline CDR1 SGHDN, CDR2 FVKESK. V lost 1 base to trimming and J lost 6 bases, with 7 bases between them. CDR3 coding DNA: TGTGCCAGCAGCCAAGTTAGGGGCAATGAGCAGTTCTTC. Translation: CASSQVRGNEQFF.

The table lists this clonotype with many counts. The gene calls are TRBV20-1 and TRBJ2-4; TRBD1 aligns across 12 bases. V shed 3 bases and J 6 bases; nucleotides not matched to a gene: 3. CDR3 size: 14 residues. Germline V CDR1 and CDR2: DFQATT, SNEGSKA (reference sequence). CDR3 in amino acids: CSASPGQGANIQYF. CDR3 in DNA: TGCAGTGCTAGTCCGGGACAGGGGGCAAACATTCAGTACTTC.

The chain recombines TRBV2 with TRBJ1-4, with 7 positions matching TRBD1. CDR1 is SNHLY, CDR2 FYNNEI, per germline. The CDR3 has 16 amino acids. Trimming at V came to 6 bases and at J to 5 bases, leaving 12 bases not matched to a gene. CDR3 in DNA: TGTGCCAGCAGGGAGCTCACAGGGGTTCTGAATGAAAAACTGTTTTTT. Its protein product is CASRELTGVLNEKLFF.

This clonotype was observed a handful of times. The chain is built from TRBV2 and TRBJ2-5; 9 bases match TRBD2. This CDR3 comprises 16 residues. Germline CDR1 is SNHLY and CDR2 is FYNNEI. V gave up 5 bases and J gave up 5 bases; unmatched junction bases: 12. CDR3 amino acids: CASSNVAGGPMETQYF. The CDR3, as DNA: TGTGCCAGCAGTAACGTGGCGGGGGGGCCGATGGAGACCCAGTACTTC.

This chain joins TRBV5-5 and TRBJ2-3; 8 bases line up with TRBD2. After removal of 4 bases from V and 2 bases from J, the junction contained 12 bases not matched to a gene. Looked up from germline, CDR1 is SGHKS and CDR2 is YYEKEE (reference sequence). The length of the CDR3 is 17 residues. The CDR3 protein is CASSPRSGGTNTDTQYF. The CDR3 DNA is TGTGCCAGCAGCCCTAGGTCGGGGGGGACAAACACAGATACGCAGTATTTT. Using reference TRBV5-5 and TRBJ2-3 for the parts outside the CDR3, the full variable domain is DAGVTQSPTHLIKTRGQQVTLRCSPISGHKSVSWYQQVLGQGPQFIFQYYEKEERGRGNFPDRFSARQFPNYSSELNVNALLLGDSALYLCASSPRSGGTNTDTQYFGPGTRLTVL.

This clonotype was seen more than once but under ten times. V usage is TRBV2 and J usage is TRBJ2-7; either TRBD1 or TRBD2 may fit D (5 bases each). CDR1 is SNHLY, CDR2 FYNNEI, per germline. The CDR3 has 14 residues. Trimming took 8 bases from V and 0 from J, leaving 14 bases between them. As DNA, the CDR3 is TGTGCCAGCGGACCGGGACGACTCTCCTACGAGCAGTACGTC. It codes for CASGPGRLSYEQYV.

This clonotype was observed a handful of times. The CDR3: CSVVQNSETQYF. The CDR3 DNA reads TGCAGCGTTGTGCAGAATTCGGAGACCCAGTACTTC. V usage is TRBV29-1 and J usage is TRBJ2-5; D remains ambiguous. The germline CDR1 and CDR2 sequences are SQVTM and ANQGSEA. The length of the CDR3 is 12 residues. V lost 4 bases and J 5 bases, leaving 11 bases between the germline ends.

V is TRBV6-5 and J is TRBJ2-5, with a tentative D call TRBD2 (5 bases). The CDR3 contains 15 residues. Trimming cost V 2 bases and J 4 bases, with 14 bases left between them. CDR1 is MNHEY and CDR2 is SVGAGI in the germline V gene. The CDR3 bases are TGTGCCAGCAGTTACGGTGCGGGCCGCGGAGAGACCCAGTACTTC. This gives the protein CASSYGAGRGETQYF.

The chain's CDR3 is CASSRGVEKLFF. The CDR3 coding sequence is TGTGCCAGCAGTCGGGGTGTAGAAAAACTGTTTTTT. This sequence joins TRBV28 and TRBJ1-4; D uncertain. Germline V gene data show CDR1 as MDHEN and CDR2 as SYDVKM. V was pared by 5 bases and J by 8 bases, with 9 bases between. The CDR3 sequence is 12 residues long.

Only a few counts were recorded for this clonotype. This sequence joins TRBV15 and TRBJ1-1; D is unclear. The germline V and J ends were trimmed by 1 base and 0 bases, with 12 bases remaining between them. The CDR3 spans 16 residues. Germline V lookup: CDR1 LNHNV, CDR2 YYDKDF (reference sequence). The CDR3 nucleotides read TGTGCCACCAGCAGAGCGGGTGCGGAAATGAACACTGAAGCTTTCTTT. It codes for CATSRAGAEMNTEAFF.

This clonotype has a handful of counts. The chain combines TRBV15 with TRBJ1-5, with D perhaps matching TRBD1 (6 bases). CDR1 is LNHNV and CDR2 is YYDKDF in the germline V gene (reference sequence). Trimming cost V 5 bases and J 1 base, with 12 bases left between them. This CDR3 is 15 amino acids long. CDR3 sequence (DNA): TGTGCCACCAGCCTCCGGGGGCAGAGCAATCAGCCCCAGCATTTT. Its protein is CATSLRGQSNQPQHF.

This clonotype has more than one count but fewer than ten. The rearrangement uses TRBV12-3 or TRBV12-4 and TRBJ1-2; tentative D call: TRBD1 (5 bases). This CDR3 contains 14 residues. V was pared by 0 bases and J by 2 bases, with 7 bases between. Written as DNA, the CDR3 is TGTGCCAGCAGTTTAGCTTGGGGGAACTATGGCTACACCTTC. It codes for CASSLAWGNYGYTF.

The gene calls are TRBV5-1 and TRBJ2-2; the match to TRBD1 covers 12 bases. J gave up 7 bases and V 4 bases, and 5 bases lay outside the gene matches. The CDR3 loop spans 15 amino acids. Germline CDR1 SGHRS, CDR2 YFSETQ. CDR3 amino acids: CASSPGTGGFGELFF. The CDR3 region has the DNA TGCGCCAGCAGCCCCGGGACAGGGGGCTTCGGGGAGCTGTTTTTT.

The V and J genes are TRBV11-2 and TRBJ2-3; 7 bases are a match to TRBD2. With 2 bases clipped from V and 1 base from J, the junction kept 15 bases outside the gene matches. CDR3 length: 19 amino acids. CDR1 and CDR2 (germline): SGHAT, FQNNGV. The CDR3 is CASSLRLWGGGAGTDTQYF. DNA for the CDR3: TGTGCCAGCAGCTTAAGGCTCTGGGGCGGGGGAGCCGGCACAGATACGCAGTATTTT.

This clonotype was counted between two and nine times. At one end, the junction sequence differs from germline, possibly due to a read error. V gene TRBV5-5 combines with J gene TRBJ1-2; D may be TRBD1 (6 bases). Germline CDR1 is SGHKS and CDR2 is YYEKEE (reference sequence). This CDR3 has 11 residues. The CDR3 region has the DNA TGTGCCAGCAGCTTGCACAGGGAGTACTACTTC. Protein sequence: CASSLHREYYF.

This chain links TRBV20-1 with TRBJ2-4, with D maybe TRBD2 (5 bases). The CDR3 sequence is 15 residues long. The V end was cut by 3 bases, the J end by 6 bases, with 18 bases between. Germline V gives CDR1 DFQATT, CDR2 SNEGSKA (reference sequence). CDR3 loop: CSASSQGLARNIQYF. In nucleotides, the CDR3 is TGCAGTGCTAGCTCTCAAGGTCTAGCCCGAAACATTCAGTACTTC.

This clonotype was seen only a few times. This rearrangement joins TRBV12-3 or TRBV12-4 to TRBJ1-2; TRBD1 agrees at 9 bases. With V trimmed by 2 bases and J by 4 bases, 5 bases remained unmatched. This CDR3 is 15 amino acids long. CDR3 bases: TGTGCCAGCAGTTTATTCGGACAGGGGACCTATGGCTACACCTTC. Amino acids: CASSLFGQGTYGYTF.

This clonotype was observed a few times. The gene calls are TRBV6-1 and TRBJ2-2, with D possibly being TRBD1 or TRBD2 (6 bases each). Germline V gene sequence: CDR1 MNHNS, CDR2 SASEGT. This CDR3 is 15 amino acids long. V lost 6 bases, J lost 0 bases, and 11 bases lay in between. The CDR3 protein is CASRRGEANTGELFF. In nucleotides, the CDR3 is TGTGCCAGCAGGAGGGGGGAGGCGAACACCGGGGAGCTGTTTTTT.

This clonotype came up a few times. The gene calls are TRBV20-1 and TRBJ2-1; 8 bases align to TRBD2. This CDR3 contains 16 residues. Germline CDR1 and CDR2: DFQATT and SNEGSKA (reference sequence). With V trimmed by 0 bases and J by 7 bases, 11 bases remained unmatched. This CDR3 is CSARDRGTRRVNEQFF. The CDR3 nucleotides are TGCAGTGCTAGAGATCGAGGGACTAGGCGGGTTAATGAGCAGTTCTTC.

The J gene is TRBJ2-3, the V gene TRBV15; TRBD2 matches 10 bases. This CDR3 has 16 residues. CDR1 and CDR2 (germline): LNHNV, YYDKDF (reference sequence). After removal of 1 base from V and 4 bases from J, the junction contained 5 bases not matched to a gene. This CDR3 reads CATSRALAGGPDTQYF. Written as DNA, the CDR3 is TGTGCCACCAGCAGAGCCTTAGCGGGAGGACCAGATACGCAGTATTTT.

The V gene is TRBV21-1, the J gene TRBJ2-7; no check of the table's D call, TRBD1, against the DNA was made. TRBV21-1 is noted as a pseudogene. The CDR3 extends over 13 amino acids. CDR3 in amino acids: CASSVDRDDEQYV. CDR3 DNA sequence: TGTGCCAGCAGCGTGGACAGGGACGACGAGCAGTACGTC.

This clonotype came up a few times. V and J are TRBV7-8 and TRBJ2-1; a weak D match, TRBD2 (5 bases). Germline CDR1 reads SGHVS; CDR2 reads FQNEAQ. This CDR3 has 16 residues. The germline V and J ends were trimmed by 0 bases and 5 bases, with 14 bases remaining between them. This CDR3 is CASSLAGVGPDNEQFF. The CDR3 DNA sequence: TGTGCCAGCAGCTTAGCCGGGGTAGGGCCAGACAATGAGCAGTTCTTC.

V gene TRBV5-1 combines with J gene TRBJ1-1; TRBD1 might be the D (6 bases). The germline V gene encodes CDR1 SGHRS and CDR2 YFSETQ. V lost 4 bases, J lost 4 bases, and 20 bases lay in between. This CDR3 is 16 amino acids long. CDR3 loop: CASSLSVGGVGTEAFF. The CDR3 DNA sequence: TGCGCCAGCAGCCTATCGGTCGGGGGCGTAGGCACTGAAGCTTTCTTT.

The chain couples TRBV3-1 to TRBJ2-7, with D possibly being TRBD1 or TRBD2 (6 bases each). In germline, CDR1 is LGHDT, CDR2 YNNKEL (reference sequence). The CDR3 runs to 17 residues. Trimming took off 10 bases at V and 0 bases at J, with 25 bases between the two ends. CDR3 in amino acids: CAISRQEGTGSSYEQYV. CDR3 nucleotides: TGTGCCATTTCAAGACAGGAGGGGACCGGGAGCTCCTACGAGCAGTACGTC.

This clonotype was seen only a few times. V and J are TRBV2 and TRBJ1-2; no reliable D call. Between the trimmed V and J ends, which lost 0 bases and 5 bases, there was a span of 7 bases. The germline CDR1 and CDR2 sequences are SNHLY and FYNNEI. This CDR3 has 13 amino acids. CDR3 DNA sequence: TGTGCCAGCAGTGAAGCGGTAGGGTATGGCTACACCTTC. This sequence encodes CASSEAVGYGYTF.

The V gene is TRBV20-1, the J gene TRBJ2-2; TRBD1 might be the D (6 bases). Germline CDR1 and CDR2: DFQATT and SNEGSKA (reference sequence). V lost 0 bases and J lost 4, with 9 bases in between. The CDR3 sequence is 14 residues long. CDR3 in DNA: TGCAGTGCTAGAGATCGAGGGGGCACCGGGGAGCTGTTTTTT. Protein: CSARDRGGTGELFF.

There are many counts of this clonotype. This sequence joins TRBV2 and TRBJ2-7; D gene unclear. The CDR3 extends over 12 amino acids. V was shortened by 7 bases and J by 2 bases, with 9 bases between the two germline ends. Germline V gives CDR1 SNHLY, CDR2 FYNNEI. CDR3 nucleotides: TGTGCCAGCACCCCAAAGACCTACGAGCAGTACGTC. Amino acid sequence: CASTPKTYEQYV.

This clonotype was picked up many times. The chain recombines TRBV21-1 with TRBJ2-3; TRBD2, the table's D call, lacks a check against the DNA. TRBV21-1 is designated a pseudogene. This CDR3 spans 20 amino acids. The CDR3 region is CASSKGGVAGGPRYTDTQYF. In DNA, the CDR3 is TGTGCCAGCAGCAAAGGGGGAGTGGCGGGAGGGCCCAGGTATACAGATACGCAGTATTTT.